This TCR beta chain was recorded in a study of radiotherapy plus CTLA-4 blockade in lung cancer. Study summary: Objective responses were documented in roughly 20% of patients, with disease control in roughly 34%. Study outcomes and limitations: Early blood T cell clone dynamics reportedly forecast response best, with interferon-beta. Tumor-derived TCR clones expanded in blood after radiotherapy plus ipilimumab.

Clones were read by immunoSEQ multiplex PCR, and TCRdb kept only the in-frame ones, dropping some. The table records more than 90,000 clones, roughly 80% of them present only once. With ipilimumab providing CTLA-4 blockade, focal radiation was administered to patients who had chemo-refractory metastatic non-small-cell lung cancer. CDR1 and CDR2 (germline): MRHNA, SNTAGT. V gave up 6 bases and J gave up 5 bases, with 14 bases separating them. This CDR3 comprises 13 residues. About this clone itself: Its antigen is as yet unknown.

The sample here was peripheral blood, taken from a patient treated with radiotherapy plus ipilimumab. The TCR comes from a human donor with non-small cell lung cancer that progressed on radiotherapy plus ipilimumab. V usage is TRBV6-4 and J usage is TRBJ2-7; unclear D gene. CDR3 amino acids: CASSAIVGHEQYF. The CDR3 bases are TGTGCCAGCAGCGCCATAGTAGGACACGAGCAGTACTTC.